The 28 T cell receptor beta chains reported below all come from one sample, sequenced in a study of cytomegalovirus exposure and HLA in healthy donors. PCR was performed using 60 Vbeta and 13 Jbeta primers. Sequencing used immunoSEQ multiplex PCR; TCRdb keeps in-frame clones, though not all of them. Of roughly 140,000 clones in the sample, over 65% were seen once. The sample consisted of PBMCs. These receptors originate from a male donor in good health and CMV-seronegative.

The chain couples TRBV27 to TRBJ2-7; 9 bases map to TRBD2. CDR3 size: 14 residues. From germline, CDR1 is MNHEY and CDR2 SMNVEV (reference sequence). V lost 6 bases, J lost 5 bases, and 8 bases stayed unmatched. As DNA, the CDR3 is TGTGCCAGCAGGGACTTAGCGGGAGTGGACGAGCAGTACTTC. Translating it yields CASRDLAGVDEQYF.

This rearrangement joins TRBV6-6 to TRBJ2-5, with 7 bases fitting TRBD1. The germline gives CDR1 MNHNY, CDR2 SVGAGI (reference sequence). Losses at the gene ends were 6 bases for V and 4 bases for J; bases not matched to a gene: 5. The length of the CDR3 is 13 residues. As DNA, the CDR3 is TGTGCCAGCAGCCGGACAGGAACAGAGACCCAGTACTTC. Amino acid sequence: CASSRTGTETQYF.

This clone was observed a handful of times. This chain connects TRBV10-3 to TRBJ1-1; 8 bases match TRBD1. CDR3 length: 14 residues. V lost 7 bases to trimming and J lost 3 bases; unmatched junction nucleotides: 7. Looked up from germline, CDR1 is ENHRY and CDR2 is SYGVKD. The CDR3 DNA reads TGTGCCATCACCTGGACAGGGAGTGACACTGAAGCTTTCTTT. The encoded protein is CAITWTGSDTEAFF.

This clone was observed a handful of times. The chain links TRBV2 to TRBJ1-4; D perhaps matches TRBD1 (5 bases). Germline V gene sequence: CDR1 SNHLY, CDR2 FYNNEI. This CDR3 region has 11 residues. The V end was cut by 8 bases, the J end by 13 bases, with 14 bases between. The CDR3 region is CASGGVIGLFF. DNA of the CDR3: TGTGCCAGCGGGGGGGTAATTGGACTGTTTTTT. The full variable domain, rest sourced from reference TRBV2 and TRBJ1-4, is EPEVTQTPSHQVTQMGQEVILRCVPISNHLYFYWYRQILGQKVEFLVSFYNNEISEKSEIFDDQFSVERPDGSNFTLKIRSTKLEDSAMYFCASGGVIGLFFGSGTQLSVL.

The chain employs TRBV27 and TRBJ1-2; D is undetermined. Trimming removed 2 bases at V and 2 bases at J, with 12 bases between. Germline loops: CDR1 MNHEY, CDR2 SMNVEV (reference sequence). The CDR3 is 15 amino acids. The CDR3: CASSLVGGGNYGYTF. Here the CDR3 DNA reads TGTGCCAGCAGTTTAGTCGGAGGTGGAAACTATGGCTACACCTTC.

This chain uses TRBV30 with TRBJ2-7; the D is unclear. The CDR3 runs 14 residues. Germline V CDR1 and CDR2: GTSNPN, SVGIG (reference sequence). Between the trimmed V and J ends, which lost 2 bases and 3 bases, there was a span of 14 bases. CDR3 DNA sequence: TGTGCCTGGAGTAAGGCGCCCCTAGGCTACGAGCAGTACTTC. Its protein is CAWSKAPLGYEQYF.

This chain connects TRBV6-6 to TRBJ1-5; D possibly corresponds to TRBD1 (5 bases). CDR1 and CDR2 (germline): MNHNY, SVGAGI (reference sequence). This CDR3 contains 13 residues. Trimming removed 2 bases at V and 5 bases at J, with 7 bases between. The CDR3 DNA reads TGTGCCAGCAGTTACACACAGGATCAGCCCCAGCATTTT. Residues: CASSYTQDQPQHF.

This chain connects TRBV5-1 to TRBJ1-2, with 8 bases aligning to TRBD1. Germline-derived CDR1 and CDR2 are SGHRS and YFSETQ. This CDR3 is 15 amino acids long. Germline trimming cut 3 bases from V and 9 bases from J; bases unmatched to any gene: 13. The CDR3 loop reads CASSSTSGQGASYTF. The CDR3 DNA reads as TGCGCCAGCAGCTCGACCTCCGGACAGGGAGCAAGCTACACCTTC.

CDR3 sequence reads: CASSLGQGQGAFGYTF. The DNA for the CDR3 is TGTGCCAGCAGTTTGGGGCAGGGTCAGGGGGCCTTTGGCTACACCTTC. The rearrangement uses TRBV7-9 and TRBJ1-2; 8 nucleotides align to TRBD1. CDR3 length: 16 residues. The V segment lost 6 bases and the J segment 7 bases; nucleotides outside the gene matches: 16. Germline CDR1 and CDR2: SEHNR and FQNEAQ (reference sequence).

The J gene is TRBJ2-3, the V gene TRBV7-6, with a possible D match to TRBD2 (6 bases). Trimming pared 6 bases from V and 3 bases from J, leaving 10 bases between. This CDR3 spans 13 amino acids. The germline gives CDR1 SGHVS, CDR2 FNYEAQ. The CDR3 DNA follows: TGTGCCAGCAGGTCGGGACTGACAGATACGCAGTATTTT. It codes for CASRSGLTDTQYF.

The rearrangement uses TRBV9 and TRBJ2-1, with 7 bases matching TRBD1. Germline V gives CDR1 SGDLS, CDR2 YYNGEE. Trimming took 0 bases from V and 7 from J; bases not matched to a gene: 7. The CDR3 sequence is 15 residues long. The CDR3 DNA reads as TGTGCCAGCAGCGTAGTGGGACAGCCAGAGAATGAGCAGTTCTTC. This encodes CASSVVGQPENEQFF.

This clone occurred once. The J gene is TRBJ2-1, the V gene TRBV6-6; 7 positions agree with TRBD2. This CDR3 has 12 residues. Germline V CDR1 and CDR2: MNHNY, SVGAGI (reference sequence). V trimming: 8 bases; J trimming: 6 bases; junction bases outside the gene matches: 4. This chain's CDR3 is CASLAGVNEQFF. The DNA for the CDR3 is TGTGCCAGCCTCGCGGGAGTCAATGAGCAGTTCTTC.

This chain connects TRBV15 to TRBJ1-5, with D possibly matching TRBD1 (5 bases). This CDR3 comprises 15 residues. Trimming removed 3 bases at V and 4 bases at J, with 13 bases between. Per germline, CDR1 LNHNV and CDR2 YYDKDF (reference sequence). The CDR3 reads CATSSHRSANQPQHF. As DNA, the CDR3 is TGTGCCACCAGCAGCCACAGGTCAGCGAATCAGCCCCAGCATTTT.

The chain employs TRBV13 and TRBJ2-2; 15 nucleotides align to TRBD2. This CDR3 is 16 amino acids long. The junction had 3 bases not matched to a gene; V was cut back by 5 bases and J by 5 bases. CDR1 is PRHDT, CDR2 FYEKMQ, per germline (reference sequence). The CDR3 loop is CASSLGTSGRTGELFF. CDR3 sequence (DNA): TGTGCCAGCAGCCTTGGGACTAGCGGGAGGACCGGGGAGCTGTTTTTT.

This clone was observed a few times. This rearrangement joins TRBV6-5 to TRBJ2-7; 11 bases map to TRBD2. Germline assignment: CDR1 MNHEY and CDR2 SVGAGI. The CDR3 contains 16 residues. Unmatched junction bases numbered 5, after V lost 4 bases and J lost 0 bases. The CDR3 nucleotides read TGTGCCAGCAGTTTAGCGGGAGGGCTAAGCTCCTACGAGCAGTACTTC. Amino acids: CASSLAGGLSSYEQYF.

The chain is built from TRBV9 and TRBJ2-5; D not resolved. Germline assignment: CDR1 SGDLS and CDR2 YYNGEE. This CDR3 spans 13 amino acids. V gave up 4 bases and J gave up 4 bases, with 11 bases separating them. DNA of the CDR3: TGTGCCAGCAGCTCCTCGAGTTTAGAGACCCAGTACTTC. Translated: CASSSSSLETQYF.

The chain is built from TRBV28 and TRBJ1-2; tentative D call: TRBD1 (6 bases). CDR3 size: 14 residues. V dropped 8 bases and J dropped 5 bases, with 18 bases sitting between them. The V gene's germline CDR1 is MDHEN and CDR2 SYDVKM. CDR3 residues: CASLPGQRGYGYTF. In nucleotides, the CDR3 is TGTGCCAGCCTTCCCGGACAGAGGGGGTATGGCTACACCTTC.

The chain recombines TRBV7-9 with TRBJ2-1; possibly TRBD2 for D (6 bases). Trimming removed 4 bases at V and 8 bases at J, with 15 bases between. Germline CDR1 is SEHNR and CDR2 is FQNEAQ (reference sequence). This CDR3 is built from 14 residues. In nucleotides, the CDR3 is TGTGCCAGCAGCTCCCGAGCAACGGGGGATGAGCAGTTCTTC. Translating gives CASSSRATGDEQFF. The whole variable domain, filled in from reference TRBV7-9 and TRBJ2-1, reads DTGVSQNPRHKITKRGQNVTFRCDPISEHNRLYWYRQTLGQGPEFLTYFQNEAQLEKSRLLSDRFSAERPKGSFSTLEIQRTEQGDSAMYLCASSSRATGDEQFFGPGTRLTVL.

This clone was picked up a small number of times. This sequence joins TRBV27 and TRBJ2-3; TRBD2 aligns across 7 bases. Germline lookup yields CDR1 MNHEY and CDR2 SMNVEV (reference sequence). The J segment lost 5 bases and the V segment lost 2 bases, leaving 4 bases of the junction unmatched. CDR3 size: 14 residues. The CDR3 loop is CASSLAGAVDTQYF. In nucleotides, the CDR3 is TGTGCCAGCAGTTTAGCGGGAGCGGTAGATACGCAGTATTTT.

V usage is TRBV6-4 and J usage is TRBJ2-1, with 9 bases lining up with TRBD1. The CDR3 runs 16 residues. Germline trimming cut 4 bases from V and 4 bases from J; bases unmatched to any gene: 8. Germline V gene data show CDR1 as MRHNA and CDR2 as SNTAGT. This CDR3 is CASSAGTGIGYNEQFF. DNA for the CDR3: TGTGCCAGCAGTGCCGGGACAGGGATCGGGTACAATGAGCAGTTCTTC.

The chain employs TRBV14 and TRBJ1-4, with D possibly being TRBD1 (5 bases). With 1 base removed from V and 7 bases from J, the gap between germline ends came to 7 bases. CDR1 is SGHDN and CDR2 is FVKESK in the germline V gene. The CDR3 is 13 residues long. CDR3 coding DNA: TGTGCCAGCAGCCAAGCCAGGGTTGAAAAACTGTTTTTT. Its protein is CASSQARVEKLFF. The full variable domain, rest sourced from reference TRBV14 and TRBJ1-4, is EAGVTQFPSHSVIEKGQTVTLRCDPISGHDNLYWYRRVMGKEIKFLLHFVKESKQDESGMPNNRFLAERTGGTYSTLKVQPAELEDSGVYFCASSQARVEKLFFGSGTQLSVL.

The V and J genes are TRBV27 and TRBJ2-3; D is perhaps TRBD2 (6 bases). The V end lost 8 bases, the J end lost 6 bases, and 15 bases lay between the germline ends. Germline loops: CDR1 MNHEY, CDR2 SMNVEV (reference sequence). This CDR3 contains 13 residues. The CDR3 DNA follows: TGTGCCAGCGGGGACCTTGGGGGGGATACGCAGTATTTT. The encoded protein is CASGDLGGDTQYF.

CDR3 DNA: TGTGCCAGCAGTTCCCCCGGGACAGGGCTGACAGATACGCAGTATTTT. Its protein product is CASSSPGTGLTDTQYF. The rearrangement links TRBV28 to TRBJ2-3; the match to TRBD1 covers 9 bases. Trimming cost V 4 bases and J 3 bases; bases outside gene matches: 8. The CDR3 loop spans 16 amino acids. Germline V lookup: CDR1 MDHEN, CDR2 SYDVKM.

The chain joins TRBV21-1 to TRBJ1-4; the listed D gene, TRBD1, was not tested against the DNA. TRBV21-1 is a pseudogene locus. The CDR3 sequence is 15 residues long. The CDR3 bases are TGTGCCAGCAGCCGCCGGGACAGGGATAATGAAAAACTGTTTTTT. This gives the protein CASSRRDRDNEKLFF.

The chain carries TRBV7-2 and TRBJ1-1; D uncertain. The CDR3 spans 15 residues. In germline, CDR1 is SGHTA, CDR2 FQGNSA. V shed 4 bases and J shed 6 bases, with 18 bases lying between them. CDR3 nucleotides: TGTGCCAGCAGCTCCCCGTCGGGGTGGGAATCTGAAGCTTTCTTT. It codes for CASSSPSGWESEAFF.

This rearrangement joins TRBV9 to TRBJ2-5; D not resolved. This CDR3 has 14 amino acids. Per the germline V gene, CDR1 is SGDLS and CDR2 is YYNGEE. V was pared by 0 bases and J by 3 bases, with 9 bases between. In nucleotides, the CDR3 is TGTGCCAGCAGCGTAGCTACTGGAGAAGAGACCCAGTACTTC. It is translated as CASSVATGEETQYF.

V and J are TRBV13 and TRBJ2-1, with TRBD2 matching over 9 bases. Germline V gene lookup returns CDR1 PRHDT and CDR2 FYEKMQ (reference sequence). The trim removed 10 bases at V and 0 bases at J, leaving 13 bases unmatched. The CDR3 extends over 17 amino acids. CDR3 coding DNA: TGTGCCACTCACCCCGGGACTAGCACAAGCTCCTACAATGAGCAGTTCTTC. It encodes CATHPGTSTSSYNEQFF.

The chain employs TRBV6-5 and TRBJ1-2; D call uncertain. This CDR3 region has 13 residues. The V end lost 3 bases, the J end lost 4 bases, and 9 bases lay between the germline ends. Germline CDR1 reads MNHEY; CDR2 reads SVGAGI. CDR3 region: CASSYEGGYGYTF. CDR3 nucleotides: TGTGCCAGCAGTTATGAGGGAGGCTATGGCTACACCTTC.